This T cell receptor (beta chain) was captured in a study of cytomegalovirus exposure and HLA in healthy donors. Study-wide results and caveats: A missense DCLRE1C variant was associated with V- and J-gene trimming of TCR beta chains in a later analysis, and an independent cohort replicated the association. After further analysis at a later stage, 16,951 TCR beta sequences were associated with HLA alleles at 0.05 false discovery rate. Most TCR beta V segments were productive about 87% or about 30% of the time in an earlier analysis.

After removal of 6 bases from V and 3 bases from J, the junction contained 9 bases not matched to a gene. CDR1 is MDHEN, CDR2 SYDVKM, per germline. CDR3 size: 15 residues. Vbeta (60) and Jbeta (13) primers were used in the PCR. Profiled with immunoSEQ multiplex PCR; TCRdb holds only in-frame clones, not every one. This table has 150,000 to 200,000 clones, around 87% appearing once. As concerns this clone: Its antigen is still unknown.

The rearrangement uses TRBV28 and TRBJ1-1; TRBD1 aligns across 8 bases. The TCR comes from a woman younger than 30 in good health and CMV-seronegative. The sequencing sample was made of PBMCs. The CDR3 DNA follows: TGTGCCAGCAGCCCACTGGACAGGGCGGACACTGAAGCTTTCTTT. Translating it yields CASSPLDRADTEAFF.